These T cell receptor beta chains were read from a single sample in a study of cytomegalovirus exposure and HLA in healthy donors. Measured with immunoSEQ multiplex PCR; TCRdb has only the in-frame clones, and not every one. The sample has 200,000 to 250,000 clones; about 90% are singletons. Material for sequencing was PBMCs. Receptor source: a man aged 18 to 35 in good health and CMV-seropositive. The CDR3 runs from the conserved cysteine through the conserved F or W. Fields, in order: V gene, D gene, clone size, J gene, CDR3 DNA, CDR3 protein. D genes are given only for firm matches. The size field is filled for only some rows; it gives once, few, many or a size class.

>TRBV2|TRBD2|-|TRBJ2-1
TGTGCCAGCAGTGGGACTAGCGGGGGCTCCTACAATGAGCAGTTCTTC
CASSGTSGGSYNEQFF
>TRBV18|TRBD1|-|TRBJ1-2
TGTGCCAGCTCACCAACTCCGGGACAGACAAACTATGGCTACACCTTC
CASSPTPGQTNYGYTF
>TRBV28|-|-|TRBJ1-2
TGTGCCAGCAGTCAGAACGGCGGCTATGGCTACACCTTC
CASSQNGGYGYTF
>TRBV7-9|-|-|TRBJ2-7
TGTGCCAGCAGCCCGGGTAGGGATCACTACGAGCAGTACTTC
CASSPGRDHYEQYF
>TRBV7-2|-|-|TRBJ2-1
TGTGCCAGCAGCTTACTAGCTGGACTCACAGCCCATGAGCAGTTCTTC
CASSLLAGLTAHEQFF
>TRBV30|TRBD2|-|TRBJ2-7
TGTGCCTGGAGCGACAGGACTAGCGGCTCCTACGAGCAGTACTTC
CAWSDRTSGSYEQYF
>TRBV19|TRBD1|-|TRBJ2-1
TGTGCCAGTAGTCCCCCGGGACAGCGCTCCTACAATGAGCAGTTCTTC
CASSPPGQRSYNEQFF
>TRBV4-3|-|-|TRBJ2-2
TGCGCCAGCAGCCATAGCCTCTACACCGGGGAGCTGTTTTTT
CASSHSLYTGELFF
>TRBV7-9|TRBD2|-|TRBJ2-7
TGTGCCAGCAGCCTCCGGACTAGCGGGAACCACGAGCAGTACTTC
CASSLRTSGNHEQYF
>TRBV2|-|-|TRBJ2-5
TGTGCCAGCAGTGGGTTCGATCAAGAGACCCAGTACTTC
CASSGFDQETQYF
>TRBV11-1|-|few|TRBJ2-5
TGTGCCAGCAGCTCGACAGTTCTTTCGGGCGAGGATGAGACCCAGTACTTC
CASSSTVLSGEDETQYF